This TCR beta chain was captured by sequencing in a study of T cell repertoires in cytomegalovirus infection. Germline CDR1 and CDR2: ENHRY and SYGVKD. V gave up 2 bases and J gave up 2 bases, with 13 bases separating them. This CDR3 is built from 15 residues. MiXCR was run by TCRdb on the reads, yielding one entry per CDR3 protein. The sample records about 150,000 distinct CDR3 sequences, over 30% being singletons. Points on this clonotype: Its antigen is still unknown.

The TCR sequence derives from a human donor in good health (CMV status not recorded). Some clones in this sample may be carry-over from other donors' samples. The chain links TRBV10-3 to TRBJ2-7, with D possibly TRBD1 on 6 matching bases. The starting material was CD8+ T cells from cultured PBMCs, obtained from culture after CMV antigen stimulation. The CDR3 nucleotides read TGTGCCATCAGTGAGCCGCGGACAGCCACCTACGAGCAGTACTTC. Its protein is CAISEPRTATYEQYF.